One sample yielded the 18 T cell receptor beta chains listed below, sequenced in a study of cytomegalovirus exposure and HLA in healthy donors. 60 Vbeta and 13 Jbeta primers were used in PCR. The assay was immunoSEQ multiplex PCR, and TCRdb's table has in-frame clones only and misses some. The sample has some 140,000 clones, 65% to 80% seen once. What was sequenced was PBMCs. Receptor source: a man aged 18 to 30 in good health and CMV-seronegative.

V and J are TRBV27 and TRBJ2-1, with 7 bases that match TRBD1. The length of the CDR3 is 14 residues. Germline V gene lookup returns CDR1 MNHEY and CDR2 SMNVEV (reference sequence). Trimming removed 3 bases from V and 7 bases from J; junction bases left unmatched: 6. Here the CDR3 reads CASSLWTGDNEQFF. The CDR3, as DNA: TGTGCCAGCAGTTTGTGGACAGGTGATAATGAGCAGTTCTTC.

The chain uses TRBV5-4 and TRBJ2-5; a weak D match, TRBD2 (5 bases). CDR1 and CDR2 from the germline V gene are SGHNT and YYREEE (reference sequence). The V gene lost 1 base and the J gene lost 5 bases, with 27 bases spanning the gap. The CDR3 is 19 residues long. CDR3 loop: CASSLYRPRMSGRRETQYF. The CDR3 DNA sequence: TGTGCCAGCAGCTTGTATCGCCCGAGGATGAGCGGCCGACGGGAGACCCAGTACTTC.

The chain carries TRBV5-6 and TRBJ2-7; possibly TRBD2 for D (5 bases). The CDR3 is 14 amino acids. Germline V gene lookup returns CDR1 SGHDT and CDR2 YYEEEE. CDR3 in DNA: TGTGCCAGCAGCCCTAGGACTGGGATCTTTAAGGAGGACGTC. This gives the protein CASSPRTGIFKEDV.

The V call is TRBV27, the J call TRBJ1-6; 7 bases map to TRBD1. CDR1 is MNHEY, CDR2 SMNVEV, per germline (reference sequence). The CDR3 length is 17 residues. J lost 2 bases, V lost 6 bases, and 10 bases had no gene match. The CDR3 nucleotides read TGTGCCAGCAGCCAGGAGGCAGGGGGACCCTATAATTCACCCCTCCACTTT. Its protein product is CASSQEAGGPYNSPLHF.

J is TRBJ1-2 and V is TRBV5-1; D is perhaps TRBD1 (6 bases). Trimming removed 0 bases at V and 4 bases at J, with 13 bases between. The length of the CDR3 is 15 residues. The germline V gene has CDR1 SGHRS and CDR2 YFSETQ. The CDR3: CASSLEAGDTYGYTF. CDR3 DNA: TGCGCCAGCAGCTTGGAGGCAGGGGATACCTATGGCTACACCTTC. Supplemented by reference TRBV5-1 and TRBJ1-2, the full variable domain reads KAGVTQTPRYLIKTRGQQVTLSCSPISGHRSVSWYQQTPGQGLQFLFEYFSETQRNKGNFPGRFSGRQFSNSRSEMNVSTLELGDSALYLCASSLEAGDTYGYTFGSGTRLTVV.

J is TRBJ1-1 and V is TRBV5-1; 9 bases align to TRBD1. The CDR3 extends over 17 amino acids. Germline CDR1 reads SGHRS; CDR2 reads YFSETQ. Trimming at V came to 0 bases and at J to 2 bases, leaving 8 bases not matched to a gene. CDR3 sequence: CASSLAGLQGANTEAFF. CDR3 sequence (DNA): TGCGCCAGCAGCTTGGCCGGATTACAGGGGGCTAACACTGAAGCTTTCTTT.

The chain combines TRBV29-1 with TRBJ2-2; a possible D gene is TRBD2 (6 bases). This CDR3 has 16 amino acids. Germline V CDR1 and CDR2: SQVTM, ANQGSEA. The V gene lost 4 bases and the J gene lost 4 bases, with 19 bases spanning the gap. CDR3 loop: CSVVIMRAGPTGELFF. CDR3 nucleotide sequence: TGCAGCGTTGTCATAATGAGGGCGGGACCCACCGGGGAGCTGTTTTTT.

This clone was picked up one time. The rearrangement links TRBV10-3 to TRBJ2-7, with TRBD1 identical over 11 bases. This CDR3 contains 13 residues. The germline V gene encodes CDR1 ENHRY and CDR2 SYGVKD. Trimming removed 10 bases from V and 3 bases from J; junction bases left unmatched: 5. CDR3 bases: TGTGCCACCTGGACAGGGGGCGTCTACGAGCAGTACTTC. Translated: CATWTGGVYEQYF.

The chain employs TRBV28 and TRBJ2-3, with D perhaps matching TRBD2 (6 bases). CDR3 length equals 16 residues. Trimming cost V 6 bases and J 1 base, with 17 bases left between them. The germline V gene has CDR1 MDHEN and CDR2 SYDVKM. CDR3 sequence: CASSQGGGWGTDTQYF. The DNA of the CDR3 is TGTGCCAGCAGCCAAGGTGGGGGGTGGGGCACAGATACGCAGTATTTT. The full variable domain, its missing parts supplied by reference TRBV28 and TRBJ2-3, is DVKVTQSSRYLVKRTGEKVFLECVQDMDHENMFWYRQDPGLGLRLIYFSYDVKMKEKGDIPEGYSVSREKKERFSLILESASTNQTSMYLCASSQGGGWGTDTQYFGPGTRLTVL.

The chain joins TRBV13 to TRBJ2-7, with D perhaps TRBD1 (5 bases). The CDR3 contains 15 residues. V was pared by 4 bases and J by 10 bases, with 23 bases between. Germline V gives CDR1 PRHDT, CDR2 FYEKMQ (reference sequence). For the CDR3, the DNA is TGTGCCAGCAGCTCCTCAGAATCAGGGAATATTAAACAGTACTTC. Amino acids: CASSSSESGNIKQYF.

V and J are TRBV29-1 and TRBJ1-2, with D tentatively TRBD1 (6 bases). Looked up from germline, CDR1 is SQVTM and CDR2 is ANQGSEA. The CDR3 spans 13 residues. Trimming stripped 5 bases from V and 10 bases from J, with 20 bases between. The chain's CDR3 is CSVRGYRPRDYTF. As DNA, the CDR3 is TGCAGCGTTAGGGGGTACAGGCCCCGCGACTACACCTTC.

This clone has only a few counts. The V gene is TRBV7-2, the J gene TRBJ2-2; 9 bases are a match to TRBD1. Germline V gene lookup returns CDR1 SGHTA and CDR2 FQGNSA. The CDR3 has 15 amino acids. Trimming took 5 bases from V and 3 from J; bases not matched to a gene: 4. The CDR3 sequence is CASSQRTGDTGELFF. As DNA, the CDR3 is TGTGCCAGCAGCCAAAGGACAGGGGACACCGGGGAGCTGTTTTTT. Variable domain in full (rest from reference TRBV7-2 and TRBJ2-2): GAGVSQSPSNKVTEKGKDVELRCDPISGHTALYWYRQSLGQGLEFLIYFQGNSAPDKSGLPSDRFSAERTGGSVSTLTIQRTQQEDSAVYLCASSQRTGDTGELFFGEGSRLTVL.

This clone occurred a few times. The chain recombines TRBV6-4 with TRBJ2-2; weak D call: TRBD1 (6 bases). The germline V and J ends were trimmed by 6 bases and 5 bases, with 7 bases remaining between them. The length of the CDR3 is 12 residues. The germline V gene has CDR1 MRHNA and CDR2 SNTAGT. The DNA for the CDR3 is TGTGCCAGCAGAGGGGGAACCGGGGAGCTGTTTTTT. This codes for CASRGGTGELFF.

The chain is built from TRBV5-1 and TRBJ2-7; TRBD1 matches 9 bases. The J segment lost 0 bases and the V segment lost 4 bases, leaving 5 bases of the junction unmatched. CDR3 length: 15 residues. Per germline, CDR1 SGHRS and CDR2 YFSETQ. The CDR3 DNA reads TGCGCCAGCAGCCCGGGGGACAGGGACTCCTACGAGCAGTACTTC. Its protein is CASSPGDRDSYEQYF.

Only one count was recorded for this clone. V usage is TRBV28 and J usage is TRBJ2-6, with a weak D call TRBD1 (5 bases). Germline V CDR1 and CDR2: MDHEN, SYDVKM. Between the trimmed V and J ends, which lost 7 bases and 4 bases, there was a span of 29 bases. The CDR3 has 20 amino acids. The CDR3 here is CASIGSSGQGTSGGANVLTF. CDR3 DNA sequence: TGTGCCAGCATTGGGTCCTCTGGGCAGGGAACCTCAGGAGGGGCCAACGTCCTGACTTTC.

This chain connects TRBV25-1 to TRBJ2-5; 7 nucleotides match TRBD1. J was trimmed by 4 bases and V by 6 bases; bases with no gene match: 8. This CDR3 region has 14 residues. CDR1 and CDR2 from the germline V gene are MGHDK and SYGVNS. The CDR3 bases are TGTGCCAGCAGCAAGACAGGGTCTGGAGAGACCCAGTACTTC. This gives the protein CASSKTGSGETQYF.

The table lists this clone with a few counts. Other DNA sequences in this sample translate to the same CDR3. CDR3 nucleotide sequence: TGCGCCAGCAGCTTGGCGGGGGTCACTGAAGCTTTCTTT. Residues: CASSLAGVTEAFF. V gene TRBV5-1 combines with J gene TRBJ1-1; D is perhaps TRBD1 (5 bases). This CDR3 spans 13 amino acids. The ends were cut back, 0 bases at V and 4 bases at J, with 7 bases in the middle. In germline, CDR1 is SGHRS, CDR2 YFSETQ.

This chain joins TRBV4-3 and TRBJ1-4; 9 nucleotides align to TRBD1. After removal of 0 bases from V and 8 bases from J, the junction contained 10 bases not matched to a gene. The CDR3 has 17 residues. Germline V gene lookup returns CDR1 LGHNA and CDR2 YSLEER. The CDR3 region has the DNA TGCGCCAGCAGCCAAGATATAGGGACAGGGATTGGGGAAAAACTGTTTTTT. This encodes CASSQDIGTGIGEKLFF.